This T cell receptor (beta chain) is drawn from a study of T-cell memory formation after mild COVID-19. Study as a whole: Each donor largely had its own TCR clusters.

Notes on the study in general: CD4/CD8 balance held among clones contracting day 15 to 85, and later expanders leaned CD4+. Pre-infection memory held some responding clones, suggesting pre-existing cross-reactive T cells responded.

Regarding this clonotype: Its antigen is as yet unknown.

Using constant-segment primers, 5'RACE produced TCR alpha and TCR beta cDNA libraries carrying sample barcodes and UMIs. TCRdb reanalysed the 5' RACE reads using MiXCR and keeps one entry per CDR3 protein. The repertoire includes about 84,000 distinct CDR3 sequences, roughly 13% of them detected once, and 30% to 35% sits in the top ten. The CDR3 consists of 18 residues. Trimming cost V 1 base and J 0 bases, with 20 bases left between them. Germline loops: CDR1 DFQATT, CDR2 SNEGSKA (reference sequence). The clonotype was recovered from an adult woman who had mild COVID-19 (a few samples of this study predate the infection). Cell type and time point are not known. The chain joins TRBV20-1 to TRBJ2-3, with D tentatively TRBD2 (5 bases). Material for sequencing was PBMCs or a T cell subset sorted from them (not recorded which). CDR3 loop: CSARAYPRRPESTDTQYF. CDR3 sequence (DNA): TGCAGTGCTAGAGCTTACCCCCGGAGGCCGGAAAGCACAGATACGCAGTATTTT.